This T cell receptor (beta chain) was sequenced for a study of blood T cell repertoires in COVID-19. Across the whole study: The cDNA or gDNA used as material had been derived from T cells, B-cell-depleted T cells, or PBMCs.

Symptom resolution, clearance, or two negative PCRs marked donors in Cohort 3 as recovered. In germline, CDR1 is SNHLY, CDR2 FYNNEI. This CDR3 is built from 10 residues. A remark on this clone: The junction departs from germline at one end; a sequencing error may be responsible.

Original methodology: By means of reference gene primer amplification, nucleated cell counts were estimated. The method was immunoSEQ multiplex PCR; TCRdb's version includes in-frame clones alone and lacks a portion of them. V, J and clone size are taken as reported in that table, and D and trimming were inferred from the DNA itself. The sample carries approximately 500,000 clones, 85% to 90% recorded once. V usage is TRBV2 and J usage is TRBJ1-6, with TRBD1 identical over 8 bases. The specimen sequenced was PBMCs or T cells enriched from blood (not recorded which). This sequence originates from a woman aged 40-49 years who had recovered from COVID-19. CDR3 coding DNA: TGTGCCAGCAGGGACAGGGAGATCTCCTTT. It translates to CASRDREISF.